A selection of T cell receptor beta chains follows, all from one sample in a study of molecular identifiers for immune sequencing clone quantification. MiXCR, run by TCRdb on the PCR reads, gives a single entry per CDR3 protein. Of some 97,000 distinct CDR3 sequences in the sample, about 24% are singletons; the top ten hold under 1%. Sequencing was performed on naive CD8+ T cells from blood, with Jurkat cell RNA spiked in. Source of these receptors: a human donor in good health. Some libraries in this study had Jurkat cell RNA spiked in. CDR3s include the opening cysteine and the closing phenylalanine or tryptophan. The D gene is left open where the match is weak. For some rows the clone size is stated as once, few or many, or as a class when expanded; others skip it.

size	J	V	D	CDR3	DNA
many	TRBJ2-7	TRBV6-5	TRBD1	CASSRTGDTYEQYF	TGTGCCAGCTCCCGGACAGGTGATACGTACGAGCAGTACTTC
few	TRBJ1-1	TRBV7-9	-	CASSFLPGKGITEAFF	TGTGCCAGCAGCTTCCTCCCTGGAAAGGGGATCACTGAAGCTTTCTTT
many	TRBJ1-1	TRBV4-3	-	CASSQDSGRLTEAFF	TGCGCCAGCAGCCAAGATTCAGGCCGCCTCACTGAAGCTTTCTTT
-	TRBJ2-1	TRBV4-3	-	CASSQDRAISYNEQFF	TGCGCCAGCAGCCAAGATCGGGCCATCTCCTACAATGAGCAGTTCTTC
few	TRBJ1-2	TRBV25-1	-	CASSEYGGYTF	TGTGCCAGCAGTGAATACGGGGGCTACACCTTC
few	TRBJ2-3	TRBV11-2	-	CASSLGPPTRVRGTQYF	TGTGCCAGCAGCTTAGGTCCCCCGACTCGGGTCCGAGGCACGCAGTATTTT
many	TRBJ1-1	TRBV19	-	CASSFGETNTEAFF	TGTGCCAGTAGTTTTGGGGAAACGAACACTGAAGCTTTCTTT
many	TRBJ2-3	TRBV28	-	CASSLGASSTDTQYF	TGTGCCAGCAGTTTGGGGGCGTCTAGCACAGATACGCAGTATTTT
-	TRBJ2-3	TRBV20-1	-	CSAQVAGGTTDPPYF	-
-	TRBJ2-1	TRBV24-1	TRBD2	CATSDPAERGYNEQFF	TGTGCCACCAGTGACCCGGCCGAGCGGGGCTACAATGAGCAGTTCTTC
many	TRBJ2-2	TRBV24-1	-	CATSGDKNTGELFF	TGTGCCACCTCTGGGGACAAGAACACCGGGGAGCTGTTTTTT
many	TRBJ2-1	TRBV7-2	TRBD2	CASSQMGLEPYNEQFF	TGTGCCAGCAGCCAAATGGGACTAGAACCTTACAATGAGCAGTTCTTC
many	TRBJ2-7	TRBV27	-	CASSLRGQGYEQYF	TGTGCCAGCAGTTTACGCGGGCAGGGGTACGAGCAGTACTTC
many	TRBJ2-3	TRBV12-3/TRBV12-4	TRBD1	CASSPTGGTDTQYF	TGTGCCAGCAGTCCGACAGGGGGCACAGATACGCAGTATTTT
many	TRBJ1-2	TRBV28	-	CASSLAGHSDGYTF	TGTGCCAGCAGTTTAGCCGGACACAGTGATGGCTACACCTTC
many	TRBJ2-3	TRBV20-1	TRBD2	CSAEVLAKSTDTQYF	TGCAGTGCCGAAGTACTAGCGAAAAGCACAGATACGCAGTATTTT
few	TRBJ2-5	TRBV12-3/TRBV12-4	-	CASSSFKQETQYF	TGTGCCAGCAGTTCTTTTAAACAAGAGACCCAGTACTTC
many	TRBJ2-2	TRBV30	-	CAWSWTTEGELFF	TGTGCCTGGAGTTGGACCACGGAGGGGGAGCTGTTTTTT
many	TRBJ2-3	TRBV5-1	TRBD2	CASSLAPLAGGQKEDTQYF	TGCGCCAGCAGCTTGGCCCCCTTAGCGGGGGGGCAAAAGGAAGATACGCAGTATTTT
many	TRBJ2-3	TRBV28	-	CASSRPLERKDADTQYF	TGTGCCAGCAGTAGACCCCTCGAAAGGAAGGATGCAGATACGCAGTATTTT
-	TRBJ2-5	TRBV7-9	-	CASSLTERPQEPQYF	TGTGCCAGCAGCTTAACGGAAAGACCCCAAGAGCCCCAGTACTTC
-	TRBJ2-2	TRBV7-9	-	CASSPQPAGTGELFF	TGTGCCAGCAGCCCCCAACCAGCGGGCACCGGGGAGCTGTTTTTT
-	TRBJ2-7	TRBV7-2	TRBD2	CASSPGLLYEQYF	TGTGCCAGCAGCCCGGGACTACTCTACGAGCAGTACTTC
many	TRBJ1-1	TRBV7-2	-	CASSLGGGSEAFF	TGTGCCAGCAGCTTAGGGGGTGGATCTGAAGCTTTCTTT
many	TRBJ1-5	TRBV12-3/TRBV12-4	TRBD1	CASSSTGTGDWGRNQPQHF	TGTGCCAGCAGTTCGACCGGGACAGGGGATTGGGGAAGAAATCAGCCCCAGCATTTT
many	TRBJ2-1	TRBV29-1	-	CSVEPGQGYNEQFF	TGCAGCGTTGAACCGGGGCAGGGATACAATGAGCAGTTCTTC
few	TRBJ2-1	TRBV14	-	CASSQDLWDEQFF	TGTGCCAGCAGCCAAGATCTGTGGGATGAGCAGTTCTTC
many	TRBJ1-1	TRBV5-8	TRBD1	CASSLNGQDGDLAFF	TGTGCCAGCAGCCTGAATGGACAGGACGGCGATTTGGCTTTCTTT
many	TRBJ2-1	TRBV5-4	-	CASSAYGEQFF	TGTGCCAGCAGCGCGTATGGTGAGCAGTTCTTC
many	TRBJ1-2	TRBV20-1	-	CSAVGQEATNYGYTF	TGCAGTGCAGTGGGGCAGGAAGCCACTAACTATGGCTACACCTTC
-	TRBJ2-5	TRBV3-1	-	CASREGVETQYF	TGTGCCAGCAGGGAGGGGGTGGAGACCCAGTACTTC
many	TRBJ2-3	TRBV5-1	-	CASSLGPSTDTQYF	TGCGCCAGCAGCTTGGGCCCAAGCACAGATACGCAGTATTTT